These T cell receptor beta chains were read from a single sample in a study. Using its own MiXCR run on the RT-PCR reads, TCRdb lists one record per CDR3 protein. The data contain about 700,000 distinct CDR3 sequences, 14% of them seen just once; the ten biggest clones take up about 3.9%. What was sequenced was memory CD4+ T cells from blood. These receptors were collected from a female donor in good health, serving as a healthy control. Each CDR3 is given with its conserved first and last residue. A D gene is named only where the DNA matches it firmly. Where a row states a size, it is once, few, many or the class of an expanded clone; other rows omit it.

cdr3_nt: TGTGCCACCAGGGCGAGCCACCAGACTAGCGGGAAATACAATGAGCAGTTCTTC
cdr3_aa: CATRASHQTSGKYNEQFF
v_call: TRBV15
d_call: TRBD2
clone_size: .
j_call: TRBJ2-1

cdr3_nt: TGTGCCAGCAAGGGCGGCCGGAACAATCAGCCCCAGCATTTT
cdr3_aa: CASKGGRNNQPQHF
v_call: TRBV27
d_call: .
clone_size: .
j_call: TRBJ1-5

cdr3_nt: TGTGCCAGCAGCTCTGACAGGGGCTGGAAATCTGGAAACACCATATATTTT
cdr3_aa: CASSSDRGWKSGNTIYF
v_call: TRBV13
d_call: TRBD1
clone_size: few
j_call: TRBJ1-3

cdr3_nt: TGTGCCAGCAGTCACGGGGCCGGAGAGGGCACCATATATTTT
cdr3_aa: CASSHGAGEGTIYF
v_call: TRBV7-2
d_call: .
clone_size: .
j_call: TRBJ1-3

cdr3_nt: TGCGCCAGTACAGACGGTCACCCCATGAACACTGAAGCTTTCTTT
cdr3_aa: CASTDGHPMNTEAFF
v_call: TRBV5-1
d_call: .
clone_size: few
j_call: TRBJ1-1

cdr3_nt: TGCAGTGCTAGTGGGGGCCGTAGCGGGGACTACGAGCAGTACTTC
cdr3_aa: CSASGGRSGDYEQYF
v_call: TRBV20-1
d_call: TRBD2
clone_size: few
j_call: TRBJ2-7

cdr3_nt: TGTGCCACCAGTGATTCCAGACGGGAGGAAGCTTTCTTT
cdr3_aa: CATSDSRREEAFF
v_call: TRBV24-1
d_call: .
clone_size: many
j_call: TRBJ1-1

cdr3_nt: TGCGCCAGCAGCCAAGATGGGACAGACTACGAGCAGTACTTC
cdr3_aa: CASSQDGTDYEQYF
v_call: TRBV12-1
d_call: .
clone_size: .
j_call: TRBJ2-7

cdr3_nt: TGTGCCACGGGAATCAATGGGGAGCAGCCCCAGCATTTT
cdr3_aa: CATGINGEQPQHF
v_call: TRBV12-3/TRBV12-4
d_call: .
clone_size: .
j_call: TRBJ1-5

cdr3_nt: TGTGCCAGCAGTTTATTCTCGGACGGTAGAGATGTAGGGACCCAGTACTTC
cdr3_aa: CASSLFSDGRDVGTQYF
v_call: TRBV12-3/TRBV12-4
d_call: .
clone_size: .
j_call: TRBJ2-5

cdr3_nt: TGTGCCAGCCGAGGGGAAAGAGCTAACTATGGCTACACCTTC
cdr3_aa: CASRGERANYGYTF
v_call: TRBV6-5
d_call: .
clone_size: .
j_call: TRBJ1-2

cdr3_nt: TGTGCCAGCACCCTCCGGGGGGGGGAGGCAGATACGCAGTATTTT
cdr3_aa: CASTLRGGEADTQYF
v_call: TRBV7-2
d_call: TRBD2
clone_size: .
j_call: TRBJ2-3

cdr3_nt: TGTGCCAGCAATACGAACACTGAAGCTTTCTTT
cdr3_aa: CASNTNTEAFF
v_call: TRBV12-3/TRBV12-4
d_call: .
clone_size: .
j_call: TRBJ1-1

cdr3_nt: TGTGCCAGCAGCCCACAAGCGGTGACAGAAGAGACCCAGTACTTC
cdr3_aa: CASSPQAVTEETQYF
v_call: TRBV7-2
d_call: .
clone_size: .
j_call: TRBJ2-5

cdr3_nt: TGTGCCAGCAGCCAAGTTCACGCGGGGCACTACGAGCAGTACTTC
cdr3_aa: CASSQVHAGHYEQYF
v_call: TRBV3-1
d_call: .
clone_size: .
j_call: TRBJ2-7

cdr3_nt: TGCAGTGCTGGGAGTTCTGGCCTCTCCTATGGCTACACCTTC
cdr3_aa: CSAGSSGLSYGYTF
v_call: TRBV20-1
d_call: .
clone_size: many
j_call: TRBJ1-2

cdr3_nt: TGTGCCAGCAGCGGAAGAACTTCGGGACTCCAAGTCTATGGCTACACCTTC
cdr3_aa: CASSGRTSGLQVYGYTF
v_call: TRBV14
d_call: .
clone_size: .
j_call: TRBJ1-2

cdr3_nt: TGCAGCGTTGAAGATGGGGGACTTGGGGGCGAGCAGTACTTC
cdr3_aa: CSVEDGGLGGEQYF
v_call: TRBV29-1
d_call: .
clone_size: many
j_call: TRBJ2-7

cdr3_nt: TGTGCCAGCAGCTTAGCTAGCGGGGGAGGTGGGAATGAGCAGTTCTTC
cdr3_aa: CASSLASGGGGNEQFF
v_call: TRBV7-2
d_call: TRBD2
clone_size: few
j_call: TRBJ2-1

cdr3_nt: TGCGCCAGCAGCTTGGTTAGCGGGAGAGGTTACGAGCAGTACTTC
cdr3_aa: CASSLVSGRGYEQYF
v_call: TRBV5-1
d_call: TRBD2
clone_size: .
j_call: TRBJ2-7

cdr3_nt: TGTGCCAGTCAAGGTGGAGTGGCTAATGAAAAACTGTTTTTT
cdr3_aa: CASQGGVANEKLFF
v_call: TRBV19
d_call: .
clone_size: .
j_call: TRBJ1-4

cdr3_nt: TGTGCCAGCAGTCCTTTCCCTGGCGGGAGGGGCCACGAGCAGTACTTC
cdr3_aa: CASSPFPGGRGHEQYF
v_call: TRBV6-2/TRBV6-3
d_call: TRBD2
clone_size: .
j_call: TRBJ2-7